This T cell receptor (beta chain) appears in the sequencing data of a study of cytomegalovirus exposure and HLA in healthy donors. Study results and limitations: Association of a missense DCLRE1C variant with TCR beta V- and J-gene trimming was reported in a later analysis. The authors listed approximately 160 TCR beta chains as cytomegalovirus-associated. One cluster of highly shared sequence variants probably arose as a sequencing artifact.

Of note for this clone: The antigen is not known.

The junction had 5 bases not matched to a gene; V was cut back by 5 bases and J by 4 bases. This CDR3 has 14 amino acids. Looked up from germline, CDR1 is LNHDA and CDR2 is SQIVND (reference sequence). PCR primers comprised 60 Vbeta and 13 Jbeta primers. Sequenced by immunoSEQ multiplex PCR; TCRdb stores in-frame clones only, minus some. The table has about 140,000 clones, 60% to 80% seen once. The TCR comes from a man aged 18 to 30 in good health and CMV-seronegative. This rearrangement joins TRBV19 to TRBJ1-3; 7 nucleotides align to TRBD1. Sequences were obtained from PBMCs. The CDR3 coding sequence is TGTGCCAGTAGTCCCTTGACAGGGGGAAACACCATATATTTT. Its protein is CASSPLTGGNTIYF.